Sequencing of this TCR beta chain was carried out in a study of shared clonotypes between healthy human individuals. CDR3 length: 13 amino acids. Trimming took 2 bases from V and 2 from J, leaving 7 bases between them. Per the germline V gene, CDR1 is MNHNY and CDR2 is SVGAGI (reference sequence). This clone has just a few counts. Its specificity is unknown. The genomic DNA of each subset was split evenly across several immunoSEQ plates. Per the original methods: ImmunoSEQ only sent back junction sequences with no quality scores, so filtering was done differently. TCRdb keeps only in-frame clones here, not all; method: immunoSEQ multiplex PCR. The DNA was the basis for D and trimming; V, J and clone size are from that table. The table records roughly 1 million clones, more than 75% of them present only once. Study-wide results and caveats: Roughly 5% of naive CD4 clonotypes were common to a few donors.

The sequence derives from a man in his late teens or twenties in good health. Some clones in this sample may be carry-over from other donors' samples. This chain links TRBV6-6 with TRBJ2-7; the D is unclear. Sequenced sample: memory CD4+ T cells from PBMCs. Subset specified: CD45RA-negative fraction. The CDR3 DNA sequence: TGTGCCAGCAGTTACCAAGTTACCTACGAGCAGTACTTC. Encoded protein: CASSYQVTYEQYF.